The present entry profiles one T cell receptor beta chain with its context. Its target is not known. TCRdb itself ran the reads through MiXCR, one entry per CDR3 protein. This sample has roughly 90,000 distinct CDR3 sequences, with about 29% found just once. From germline, CDR1 is SGHKS and CDR2 YYEKEE (reference sequence). The CDR3 length is 15 residues. Trimming shortened V by 3 bases and J by 6 bases, and 16 bases separated the two germline ends. The sample originates from a study of T cell repertoires in cytomegalovirus infection. At the level of the study: Well-studied HLA-B-restricted CMV epitopes were used in the study alongside recently identified HLA-C-restricted ones.

Study-wide findings and caveats: People with CMV and the relevant HLA were identified by cumulative public TCR beta family frequency.

Sequencing was performed on CD8+ T cells from cultured PBMCs, taken from culture after CMV antigen stimulation. The receptor's source is a human donor in good health (CMV status not recorded). Some clones in this sample may be carry-over from other donors' samples. The chain employs TRBV5-5 and TRBJ2-1, with a tentative D call TRBD1 (6 bases). The CDR3, as DNA: TGTGCCAGCAGCTACCGGGACACTTGGGGCAATGAGCAGTTCTTC. This sequence encodes CASSYRDTWGNEQFF.